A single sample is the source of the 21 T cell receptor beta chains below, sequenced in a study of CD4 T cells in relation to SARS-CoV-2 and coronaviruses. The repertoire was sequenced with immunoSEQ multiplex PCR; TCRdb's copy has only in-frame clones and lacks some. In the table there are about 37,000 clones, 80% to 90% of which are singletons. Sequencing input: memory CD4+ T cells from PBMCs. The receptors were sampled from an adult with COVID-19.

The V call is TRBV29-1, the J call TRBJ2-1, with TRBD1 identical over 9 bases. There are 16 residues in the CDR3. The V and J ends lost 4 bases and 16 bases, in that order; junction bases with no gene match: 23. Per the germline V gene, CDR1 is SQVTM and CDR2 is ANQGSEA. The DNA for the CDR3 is TGCAGCGTTGTTTGGCGACAGGGGGTAAACTTGGAGCGGGATTTCTTC. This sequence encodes CSVVWRQGVNLERDFF.

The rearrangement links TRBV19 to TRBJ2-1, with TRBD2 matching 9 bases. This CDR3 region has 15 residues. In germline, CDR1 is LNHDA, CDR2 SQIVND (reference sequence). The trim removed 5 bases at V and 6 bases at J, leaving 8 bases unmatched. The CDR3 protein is CASSPPSGVFNEQFF. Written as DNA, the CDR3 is TGTGCCAGTAGTCCCCCTAGCGGGGTTTTCAATGAGCAGTTCTTC.

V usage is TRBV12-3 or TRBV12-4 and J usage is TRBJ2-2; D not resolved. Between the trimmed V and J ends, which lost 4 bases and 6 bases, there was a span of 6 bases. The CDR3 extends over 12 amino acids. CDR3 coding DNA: TGTGCCAGCAGTTCCCAGGCCGGGGAGCTGTTTTTT. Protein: CASSSQAGELFF.

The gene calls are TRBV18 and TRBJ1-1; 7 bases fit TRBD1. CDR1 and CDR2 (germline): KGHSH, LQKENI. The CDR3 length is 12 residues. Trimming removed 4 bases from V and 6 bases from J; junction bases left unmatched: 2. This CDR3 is CASSHDRAEAFF. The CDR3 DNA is TGTGCCAGCTCACACGACAGGGCTGAAGCTTTCTTT. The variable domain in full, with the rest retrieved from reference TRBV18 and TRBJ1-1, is NAGVMQNPRHLVRRRGQEARLRCSPMKGHSHVYWYRQLPEEGLKFMVYLQKENIIDESGMPKERFSAEFPKEGPSILRIQQVVRGDSAAYFCASSHDRAEAFFGQGTRLTVV.

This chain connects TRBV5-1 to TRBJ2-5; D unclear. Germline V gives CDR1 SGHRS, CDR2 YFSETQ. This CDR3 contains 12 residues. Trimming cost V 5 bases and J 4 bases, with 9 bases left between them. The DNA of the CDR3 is TGCGCCAGCAGTAAGCCGGGAGAGACCCAGTACTTC. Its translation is CASSKPGETQYF.

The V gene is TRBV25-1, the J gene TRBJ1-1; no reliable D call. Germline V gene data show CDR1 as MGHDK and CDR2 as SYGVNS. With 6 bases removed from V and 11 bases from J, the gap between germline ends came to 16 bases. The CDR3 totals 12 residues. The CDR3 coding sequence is TGTGCCAGCAGCCCCAGGCCACTTGTGGCTTTCTTT. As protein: CASSPRPLVAFF.

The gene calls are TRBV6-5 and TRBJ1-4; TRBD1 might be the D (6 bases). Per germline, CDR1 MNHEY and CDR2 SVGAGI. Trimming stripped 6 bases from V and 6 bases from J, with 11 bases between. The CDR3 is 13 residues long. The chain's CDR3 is CASRWGADEKLFF. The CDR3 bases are TGTGCCAGCAGATGGGGGGCGGATGAAAAACTGTTTTTT.

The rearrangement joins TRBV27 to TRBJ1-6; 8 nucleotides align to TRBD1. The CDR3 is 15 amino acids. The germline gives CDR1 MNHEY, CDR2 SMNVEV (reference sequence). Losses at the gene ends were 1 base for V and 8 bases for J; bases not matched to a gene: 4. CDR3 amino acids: CASSLYRGKDSPLHF. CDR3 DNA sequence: TGTGCCAGCAGTTTATACAGGGGGAAGGATTCACCCCTCCACTTT.

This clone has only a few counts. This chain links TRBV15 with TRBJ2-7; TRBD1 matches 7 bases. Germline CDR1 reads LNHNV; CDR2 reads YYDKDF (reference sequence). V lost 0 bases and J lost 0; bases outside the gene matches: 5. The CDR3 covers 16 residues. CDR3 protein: CATSRDLGDSSYEQYF. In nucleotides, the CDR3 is TGTGCCACCAGCAGAGATCTTGGGGACAGCTCCTACGAGCAGTACTTC.

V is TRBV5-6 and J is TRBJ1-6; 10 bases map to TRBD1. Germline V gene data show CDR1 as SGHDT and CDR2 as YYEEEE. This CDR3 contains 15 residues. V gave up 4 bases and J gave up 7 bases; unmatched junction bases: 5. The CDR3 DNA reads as TGTGCCAGCAGCCCGGGGACAGGGGACAATTCACCCCTCCACTTT. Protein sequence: CASSPGTGDNSPLHF.

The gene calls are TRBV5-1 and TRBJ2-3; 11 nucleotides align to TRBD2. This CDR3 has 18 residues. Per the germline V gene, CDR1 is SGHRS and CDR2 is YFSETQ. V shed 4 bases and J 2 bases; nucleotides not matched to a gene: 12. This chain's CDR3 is CASSLPTSGNILTDTQYF. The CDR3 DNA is TGCGCCAGCAGCCTTCCGACTAGCGGGAATATCCTCACAGATACGCAGTATTTT.

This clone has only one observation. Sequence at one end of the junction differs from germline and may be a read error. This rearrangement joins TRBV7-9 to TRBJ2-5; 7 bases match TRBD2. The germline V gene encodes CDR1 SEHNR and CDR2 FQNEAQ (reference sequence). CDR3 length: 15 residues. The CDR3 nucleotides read TGTGCCAGCAGCCTAGCGGTCGGGGAGAGAGAGACCCAGTACTTC. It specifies CASSLAVGERETQYF.

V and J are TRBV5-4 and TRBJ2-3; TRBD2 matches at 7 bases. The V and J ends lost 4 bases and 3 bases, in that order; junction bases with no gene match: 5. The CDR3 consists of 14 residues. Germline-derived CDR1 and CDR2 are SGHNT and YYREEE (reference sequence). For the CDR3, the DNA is TGTGCCAGCAGCGGGGGGGGATTTACAGATACGCAGTATTTT. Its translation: CASSGGGFTDTQYF.

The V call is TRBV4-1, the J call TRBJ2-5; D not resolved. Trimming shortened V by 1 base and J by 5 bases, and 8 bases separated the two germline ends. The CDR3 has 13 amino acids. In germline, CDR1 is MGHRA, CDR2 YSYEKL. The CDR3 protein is CASSQVLGETQYF. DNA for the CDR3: TGCGCCAGCAGCCAAGTCCTAGGCGAGACCCAGTACTTC.

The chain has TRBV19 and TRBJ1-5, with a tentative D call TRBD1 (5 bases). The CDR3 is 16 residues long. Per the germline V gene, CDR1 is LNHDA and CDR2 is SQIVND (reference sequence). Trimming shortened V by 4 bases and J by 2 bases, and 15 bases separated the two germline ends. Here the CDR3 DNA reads TGTGCCAGTAGTACCCTCCGGGGGGAGCGCAATCAGCCCCAGCATTTT. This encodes CASSTLRGERNQPQHF.

CDR3 loop: CASSQGTSAQINTGELFF. The CDR3 DNA is TGTGCCAGCAGCCAAGGGACTAGCGCGCAAATCAACACCGGGGAGCTGTTTTTT. The chain links TRBV4-2 to TRBJ2-2; TRBD2 matches 9 bases. Germline assignment: CDR1 LGHNA and CDR2 YNFKEQ. This CDR3 is 18 amino acids long. The ends lost 1 base at V and 2 bases at J; junction bases unmatched: 8.

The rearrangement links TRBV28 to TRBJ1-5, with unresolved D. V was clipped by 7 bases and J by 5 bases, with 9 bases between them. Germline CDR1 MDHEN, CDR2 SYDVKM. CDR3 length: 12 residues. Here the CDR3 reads CASNTYHQPQHF. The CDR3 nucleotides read TGTGCCAGCAATACTTACCATCAGCCCCAGCATTTT.

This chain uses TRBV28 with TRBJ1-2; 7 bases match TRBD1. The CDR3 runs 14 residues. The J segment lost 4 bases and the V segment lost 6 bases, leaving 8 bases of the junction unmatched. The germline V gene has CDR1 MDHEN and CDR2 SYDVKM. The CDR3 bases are TGTGCCAGCAGCCGGGACAGAGGGCGCTATGGCTACACCTTC. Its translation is CASSRDRGRYGYTF.

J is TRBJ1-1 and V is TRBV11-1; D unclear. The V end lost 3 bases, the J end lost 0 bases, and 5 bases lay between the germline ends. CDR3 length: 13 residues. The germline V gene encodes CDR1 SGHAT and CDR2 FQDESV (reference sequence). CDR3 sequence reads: CASSFEVNTEAFF. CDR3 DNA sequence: TGTGCCAGCAGCTTCGAAGTGAACACTGAAGCTTTCTTT.

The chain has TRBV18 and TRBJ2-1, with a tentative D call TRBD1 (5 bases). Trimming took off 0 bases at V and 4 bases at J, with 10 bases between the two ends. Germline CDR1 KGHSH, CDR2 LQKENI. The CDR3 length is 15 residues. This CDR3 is CASSPPQGTYNEQFF. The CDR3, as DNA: TGTGCCAGCTCACCACCGCAGGGCACTTACAATGAGCAGTTCTTC.

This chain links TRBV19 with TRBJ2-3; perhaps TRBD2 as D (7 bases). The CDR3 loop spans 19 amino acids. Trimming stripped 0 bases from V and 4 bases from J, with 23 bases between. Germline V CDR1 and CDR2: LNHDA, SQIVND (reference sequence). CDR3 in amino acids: CASSIDRLGGGQAADTQYF. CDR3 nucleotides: TGTGCCAGTAGTATAGACCGATTGGGAGGGGGACAAGCGGCAGATACGCAGTATTTT.